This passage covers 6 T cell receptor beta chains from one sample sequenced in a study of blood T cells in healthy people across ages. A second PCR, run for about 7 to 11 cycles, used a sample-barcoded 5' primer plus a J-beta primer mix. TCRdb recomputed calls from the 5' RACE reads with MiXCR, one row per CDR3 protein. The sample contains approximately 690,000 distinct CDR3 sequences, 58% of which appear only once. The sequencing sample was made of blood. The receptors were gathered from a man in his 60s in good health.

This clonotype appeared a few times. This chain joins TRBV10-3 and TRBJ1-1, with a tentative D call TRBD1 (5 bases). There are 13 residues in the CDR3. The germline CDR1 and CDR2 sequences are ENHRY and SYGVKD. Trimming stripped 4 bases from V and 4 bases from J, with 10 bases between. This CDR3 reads CAISVGGFTEAFF. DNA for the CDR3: TGTGCCATCAGTGTGGGGGGATTCACTGAAGCTTTCTTT.

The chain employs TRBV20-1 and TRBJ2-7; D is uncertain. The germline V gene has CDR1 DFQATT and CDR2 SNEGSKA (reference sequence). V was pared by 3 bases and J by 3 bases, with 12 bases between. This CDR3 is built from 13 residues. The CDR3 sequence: CSASSGSSYEQYF. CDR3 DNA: TGCAGTGCTAGTTCCGGGTCGAGCTACGAGCAGTACTTC.

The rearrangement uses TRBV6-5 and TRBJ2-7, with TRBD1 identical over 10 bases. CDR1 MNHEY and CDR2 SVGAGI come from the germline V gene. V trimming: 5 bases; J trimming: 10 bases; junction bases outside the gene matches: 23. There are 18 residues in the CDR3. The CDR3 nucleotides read TGTGCCAGCAGTAACCTTGCGTACGGACAGGGGGAACAAGAGGCCCAGTACTTC. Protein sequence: CASSNLAYGQGEQEAQYF.

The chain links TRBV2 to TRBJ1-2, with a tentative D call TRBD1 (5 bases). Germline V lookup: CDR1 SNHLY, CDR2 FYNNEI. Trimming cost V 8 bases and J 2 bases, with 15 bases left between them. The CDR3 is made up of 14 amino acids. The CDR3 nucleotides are TGTGCCAGCCCCGTTTTGGGGGGGAACTATGGCTACACCTTC. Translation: CASPVLGGNYGYTF.

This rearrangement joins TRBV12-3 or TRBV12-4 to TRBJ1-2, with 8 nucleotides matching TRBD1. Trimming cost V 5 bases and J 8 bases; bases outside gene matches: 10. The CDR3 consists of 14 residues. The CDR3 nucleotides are TGTGCCAGCAGTCGAAGATGGGACAGGCTCGGCTACACCTTC. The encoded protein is CASSRRWDRLGYTF.

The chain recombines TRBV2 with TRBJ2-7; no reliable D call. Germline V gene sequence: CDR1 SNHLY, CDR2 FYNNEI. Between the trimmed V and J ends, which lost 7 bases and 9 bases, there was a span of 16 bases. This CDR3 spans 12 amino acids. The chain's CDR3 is CASTLNGFLQYF. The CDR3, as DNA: TGTGCCAGCACCCTGAACGGCTTTTTGCAGTACTTC.